This passage covers 5 T cell receptor beta chains from one sample sequenced in a study of blood T cells in healthy people across ages. A second PCR of about 7 to 12 cycles used a sample-barcoded 5' primer and a J-beta primer mix. TCRdb processed the 5' RACE reads anew with MiXCR; each CDR3 protein has one entry. The sample has 1.5 million to 2 million distinct CDR3 sequences; approximately 28% are singletons. Sequenced material: blood. The receptors stem from a woman in her twenties or thirties in good health.

Comments on this clonotype: Mismatch with germline at one junction end may stem from a read error. The genes are TRBV12-3 or TRBV12-4 and TRBJ1-4; weak D call: TRBD1 (5 bases). This CDR3 comprises 13 residues. As DNA, the CDR3 is TGTGCCGGCAGTTTGGGGGTCGGGGAAAAACTGTTTTTT. Its translation is CAGSLGVGEKLFF.

This clonotype occurred many times. The chain links TRBV29-1 to TRBJ1-2; 9 nucleotides line up with TRBD1. The germline V gene encodes CDR1 SQVTM and CDR2 ANQGSEA. This CDR3 comprises 12 residues. Trimming took 4 bases from V and 9 from J; bases not matched to a gene: 6. In DNA form, the CDR3 reads TGCAGCGTTGGGACAGGGGCTTATAGCTACACCTTC. Encoded protein: CSVGTGAYSYTF.

On this clonotype itself: Germline and junction disagree at one end, which may indicate a read error. The chain carries TRBV5-1 and TRBJ1-2; D is perhaps TRBD1 (5 bases). The CDR3 loop spans 14 amino acids. CDR1 is SGHRS and CDR2 is YFSETQ in the germline V gene. The CDR3: CAGSLAGQNYGYTF. The CDR3 bases are TGCGCCGGCAGCTTGGCAGGGCAGAACTATGGCTACACCTTC.

This clonotype showed up just a few times. The V and J genes are TRBV6-5 and TRBJ2-5, with a tentative D call TRBD1 (5 bases). The CDR3 is made up of 13 amino acids. V was cut by 6 bases and J by 7 bases, with 15 bases left in between. CDR1 and CDR2 from the germline V gene are MNHEY and SVGAGI. The CDR3 here is CASRSDSAATQYF. The CDR3 nucleotides read TGTGCCAGCAGATCTGACAGTGCCGCGACCCAGTACTTC.

This clonotype was seen at least ten times. V and J are TRBV20-1 and TRBJ2-7, with 9 bases lining up with TRBD1. The CDR3 loop spans 15 amino acids. V lost 5 bases to trimming and J lost 2 bases; unmatched junction nucleotides: 10. From germline, CDR1 is DFQATT and CDR2 SNEGSKA (reference sequence). CDR3: CSASQPRQGAYEQYF. Written as DNA, the CDR3 is TGCAGTGCTTCTCAACCTAGACAGGGGGCCTACGAGCAGTACTTC.